The clone carrying this T cell receptor beta chain rates as medium-sized. This CDR3 region has 17 residues. J gave up 0 bases and V 0 bases, and 2 bases lay outside the gene matches. Germline-derived CDR1 and CDR2 are SGHAT and FQNNGV. The data belong to a study of low-dose radiotherapy and immunotherapy resistance in tumors. Across the study: With 1 Gy per fraction every two weeks, Cohort 2 accumulated 13 Gy across 26 weeks. Oral aspirin 300 mg was taken by patients daily for four cycles from cycle 1 day 1.

Specified time point: after trial treatment. Documented treatment: LDRT plus nivolumab, ipilimumab, low-dose cyclophosphamide and aspirin (RACIN trial). Primers used for first-strand cDNA, a TRAV- and TRBV-specific set, covered both alpha and beta chains. TCRs underwent 20 PCR cycles of amplification with a constant-region primer and V-primer adapter. TCRdb called the reads again in MiXCR, with one record for every CDR3 protein. This table has more than 30,000 distinct CDR3 sequences, approximately 49% appearing once. The J gene is TRBJ1-1, the V gene TRBV11-2; TRBD1 matches 12 bases. This TCR came from a male donor with gallbladder cancer. The material sequenced was PBMCs, taken after low-dose radiotherapy plus immunotherapy. As DNA, the CDR3 is TGTGCCAGCAGCTTAGAGGGACAGGGGGCAATGAACACTGAAGCTTTCTTT. The encoded protein is CASSLEGQGAMNTEAFF.